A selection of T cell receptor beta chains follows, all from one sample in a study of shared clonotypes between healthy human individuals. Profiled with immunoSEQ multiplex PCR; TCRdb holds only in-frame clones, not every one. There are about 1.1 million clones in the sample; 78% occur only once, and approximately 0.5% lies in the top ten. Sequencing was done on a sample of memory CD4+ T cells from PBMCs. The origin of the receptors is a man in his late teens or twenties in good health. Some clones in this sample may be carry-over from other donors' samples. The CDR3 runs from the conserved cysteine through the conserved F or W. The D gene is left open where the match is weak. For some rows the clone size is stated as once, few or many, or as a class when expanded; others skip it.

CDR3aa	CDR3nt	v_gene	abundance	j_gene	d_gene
CASSLGLIPDTQYF	TGCGCCAGCAGCCTTGGACTCATCCCAGATACGCAGTATTTT	TRBV4-1	-	TRBJ2-3	-
CASGSAPTDTQYF	TGTGCTAGTGGGAGTGCCCCCACAGATACGCAGTATTTT	TRBV12-5	-	TRBJ2-3	-
CAISGSGRTDTQYF	TGTGCCATCAGTGGTAGCGGTCGCACAGATACGCAGTATTTT	TRBV10-3	-	TRBJ2-3	-
CASSLGDRPGTGELFF	TGCGCCAGCAGCTTGGGGGACCGGCCGGGGACCGGGGAGCTGTTTTTT	TRBV5-1	-	TRBJ2-2	-
CASSLGGQKVETQYF	TGTGCCAGCAGCTTAGGGGGACAGAAGGTAGAGACCCAGTACTTC	TRBV7-3	-	TRBJ2-5	TRBD1
CAISRSTGTNYNEQFF	TGTGCCATCAGCCGATCAACCGGGACTAACTACAATGAGCAGTTCTTC	TRBV10-3	-	TRBJ2-1	TRBD2
CASSVQGMISHYGYTF	TGTGCCAGCAGTGTTCAGGGGATGATAAGTCACTATGGCTACACCTTC	TRBV28	-	TRBJ1-2	-
CASSPLQTTALNTEAFF	TGCGCCAGCAGCCCTCTACAAACGACGGCTTTGAACACTGAAGCTTTCTTT	TRBV5-1	-	TRBJ1-1	-
CASSVGSGTEAFF	TGTGCCAGCAGCGTAGGATCGGGGACTGAAGCTTTCTTT	TRBV9	few	TRBJ1-1	-
CASSLSVAGEQFF	TGTGCCAGCAGCCTATCGGTAGCGGGAGAGCAGTTCTTC	TRBV7-3	-	TRBJ2-1	TRBD2
CATLSPGSGNTIYF	TGTGCCACCCTATCCCCGGGATCTGGAAACACCATATATTTT	TRBV28	-	TRBJ1-3	-
CASSPVEITDTQYF	TGTGCCAGCAGTCCCGTAGAGATCACAGATACGCAGTATTTT	TRBV2	-	TRBJ2-3	-
CASSLTIGQGRYEQYF	TGTGCCAGCAGCTTAACGATTGGACAGGGCCGCTACGAGCAGTACTTC	TRBV7-2	-	TRBJ2-7	TRBD1
CSVGGINEKLFF	TGCAGCGTTGGTGGGATTAATGAAAAACTGTTTTTT	TRBV29-1	few	TRBJ1-4	-
CASSSPQEKSYGYTF	TGTGCCAGCAGTTCCCCCCAGGAGAAGAGCTATGGCTACACCTTC	TRBV27	-	TRBJ1-2	-
CASSSSVSLDTQYF	TGCGCCAGCAGCTCGTCCGTTTCTCTAGATACGCAGTATTTT	TRBV5-1	-	TRBJ2-3	-
CASRFRTSGSYEQYF	TGTGCCAGCAGATTTAGGACTAGCGGTTCCTACGAGCAGTACTTC	TRBV6-5	-	TRBJ2-7	TRBD2
CAIGSGTGVPGANVLTF	TGTGCCATTGGTAGTGGGACAGGGGTCCCTGGGGCCAACGTCCTGACTTTC	TRBV10-3	-	TRBJ2-6	TRBD1
CASSEGKNRREGYTF	TGTGCCAGCAGTGAAGGAAAGAACCGACGAGAGGGCTACACCTTC	TRBV6-1	few	TRBJ1-2	-
CASSISPLAKNIQYF	TGTGCCAGTAGTATTTCCCCTCTAGCCAAAAACATTCAGTACTTC	TRBV19	-	TRBJ2-4	-
CASSRDRKNTEAFF	TGTGCCAGCAGCCGGGACAGAAAGAACACTGAAGCTTTCTTT	TRBV28	-	TRBJ1-1	TRBD1
CASSLGGADTFRYTF	TGTGCCAGCAGCTTAGGGGGGGCGGACACCTTTCGCTACACCTTC	TRBV7-2	-	TRBJ1-2	-
CASSVDGSRVRNEQFF	TGTGCCAGCAGCGTAGACGGCTCCCGGGTGAGGAATGAGCAGTTCTTC	TRBV9	-	TRBJ2-1	-
CASSLLLGWAYEQYF	TGTGCCAGCAGCTTACTCCTCGGGTGGGCGTACGAGCAGTACTTC	TRBV11-2	few	TRBJ2-7	-
CASTGQLTGELFF	TGTGCCAGCACTGGACAGCTCACCGGGGAGCTGTTTTTT	TRBV7-2	-	TRBJ2-2	-
CASSLGSAYNEQFF	TGCGCCAGCAGCTTGGGTTCTGCCTACAATGAGCAGTTCTTC	TRBV5-1	-	TRBJ2-1	-
CATSRAGRLIEGEQFF	TGTGCCACCAGCAGAGCCGGGAGACTCATCGAGGGTGAGCAGTTCTTC	TRBV15	-	TRBJ2-1	-
CATSRGGQGNHEQYF	TGTGCCACCAGCAGAGGGGGACAGGGGAACCACGAGCAGTACTTC	TRBV15	-	TRBJ2-7	TRBD1
CASISSRDDTQYF	TGTGCCAGTATCTCGTCCCGAGACGATACGCAGTATTTT	TRBV19	-	TRBJ2-3	-
CASSDNSADRLFF	TGTGCCAGCAGTGACAATAGCGCCGACCGGCTGTTTTTT	TRBV6-1	-	TRBJ1-4	-
CASSSRTSGTRQFF	TGTGCCAGCAGTTCCCGGACTAGCGGGACCCGACAGTTCTTC	TRBV28	once	TRBJ2-1	TRBD2